The clone carrying this T cell receptor (beta chain) has just one count. Its antigen is not identified. Purities over 95% were achieved in all sorted populations. Per germline, CDR1 SNHLY and CDR2 FYNNEI. V was shortened by 7 bases and J by 6 bases, with 16 bases between the two germline ends. There are 13 residues in the CDR3. This sample stems from a study of beta chain features in type 1 diabetes. All of the isolated RNA was reverse transcribed, so expressed TCRB transcripts were sequenced. Generated by immunoSEQ multiplex PCR, the TCRdb table keeps only in-frame clones and is missing some. This table holds a few hundred thousand clones, around 20% found once. Whole-study findings and limits: VDJ junctions sequenced from type 1 diabetes patients showed fewer insertions and more deletions. TCRB repertoires of naive, central memory and Treg cells appeared more similar among patients than among healthy donors. In every one of the four CD4+ subsets, TCRB CDR3s were moderately but significantly shorter in Type 1 diabetes patients.

The chain has TRBV2 and TRBJ2-7; D possibly corresponds to TRBD1 (6 bases). Input material: naive CD4+ T cells from blood. The TCR sequence derives from a woman in her late teens or twenties in good health. CDR3 sequence: CASTTSGVVEQYF. CDR3 sequence (DNA): TGTGCCAGCACTACTTCAGGGGTTGTCGAGCAGTACTTC.